This T cell receptor (beta chain) emerged from a study of identical twins (dated by TCRdb to between 2015 and 2016). Regarding the research as a whole: To test whether fetal clonotypes persist, the study used deep sequencing on TCR alpha and beta repertoires from monozygotic twins, unrelated adults of various ages, and cord blood. To rule out contamination, the twin experiments were replicated at different times with different library preparation protocols. Summary of the overall study and its limitations: Because the same donors could not be followed over many years, conclusions were based on cross-sectional statistical analysis. The excess sharing between twins in beta out-of-frame sequences was weaker because fewer shared sequences reduced the signal-to-noise ratio. Out-of-frame TCR alpha sharing in monozygotic twins was systematically underestimated by recombination models, whereas sharing between unrelated individuals was in agreement with the recombination models. Fewer insertions were carried by abundant cord blood beta clonotypes; a weaker similar trend was observed in young adult naive repertoires, while no such trend was observed in memory repertoires. Zero-insertion analyses could be partly confounded by invariant T cells such as MAIT and iNKT, though diverse VJ usage argued against such confounding for most clonotypes. Compared with coincidental sharing between unrelated individuals, out-of-frame TCR alpha sequences shared between twins showed an excess of sequences with low generation probability.

This clonotype showed up just a few times. Its antigen is not yet known. No much larger clonotype is one base removed from it; base qualities were not supplied. Libraries were prepared through 5' RACE. Sequencer: Illumina HiSeq 2000. Template switching added a universal primer binding site, and the final cDNA carried a unique molecular identifier that allowed TCR cDNA molecules to be counted accurately. Specific primers in the conserved constant-segment region were used to synthesize first-strand cDNA for TCR alpha and beta chains. Each cDNA library was double barcoded, with a SMART-Mk sample barcode plus Illumina barcodes, to control for contamination. TruSeq adapter sequences, together with Illumina sample barcodes, were added in two successive PCR steps. Sequencing of the TCR alpha and beta cDNA libraries was done on the Illumina HiSeq platform using custom primers. The study's processing was this. MiGEC was used to process raw reads and extract unique molecular identifiers, and MiXCR was used to find CDR3 positions. Recombination models were inferred per individual with the repgenHMM and IGoR tools using an EM algorithm. The tcR package in R was used for shared clonotype analysis, with sharing normalized by the product of cloneset sizes. To study raw recombination without the effects of thymic and clonal selection, out-of-frame nonproductive sequences were analyzed. TCRdb reran the public reads through fastp at Q25 and MiXCR, keeping productive beta chains. Here each entry gathers all rows of one CDR3 protein and keeps the most common genes and DNA. TCRdb's processing, not the study's, gives the V and J calls here. This sample comprises around 490,000 distinct CDR3 sequences, 13% to 15% of them detected only once. Clones ranked in the top ten supply 0.44% of the sample.

Trimming removed 0 bases from V and 5 bases from J, leaving 11 bases between the germline ends. Reading from cysteine to phenylalanine, the CDR3 counts 14 amino acids. Of the read, only the CDR3 DNA is kept; its 42 bases are in frame from base 1. CDR1 and CDR2 are read off the germline V gene as SGHRS and YFSETQ. Only healthy Caucasian donors were included. Three pairs of female monozygotic twins, all aged roughly 18 to 29 years, were included in the twin cohort. Positive isolation kits from Invitrogen were used to isolate CD4+ and CD8+ T cell populations. These records were also assigned to another study, of yellow fever vaccine responses in identical twins. That second report states: According to the authors, the vaccine-induced T cell response in identical twins seemed to be partly convergent and partly specific to each individual. The study precisely tracked vaccine-responding T cell clones in identical twins.

The rearranged segments are TRBV5-1 and TRBJ1-2; the D gene is not confidently resolved. This sequence was found in a woman younger than 35 in good health. The sequencing input was CD4+ T cells sorted from blood. The CDR3: CASSLELREYGYTF. The DNA sequence is given as TGCGCCAGCAGCTTGGAGTTACGGGAGTATGGCTACACCTTC.